These T cell receptor beta chains were read from a single sample in a study of blood T cell repertoires in COVID-19. The table came from immunoSEQ multiplex PCR; TCRdb's copy has only in-frame clones and leaves some out. The sample lists tens of thousands of clones, 81% occurring once. The sample comprised peripheral blood. These receptors were obtained from a man older than 75 with COVID-19, enrolled during active disease. Both conserved end residues are part of each CDR3. Each record gives: D gene, V gene, J gene, clone size, CDR3 protein, CDR3 DNA. The D gene is left open where the match is weak. Not every row has a clone size; where given, it reads once, few, many or a size class.

d_gene: NA; v_gene: TRBV12-3/TRBV12-4; j_gene: TRBJ2-3; abundance: NA; CDR3aa: CASSFQTDTQYF; CDR3nt: TGTGCCAGCAGTTTTCAAACAGATACGCAGTATTTT
d_gene: TRBD1; v_gene: TRBV27; j_gene: TRBJ1-6; abundance: NA; CDR3aa: CASSGTGSYNSPLHF; CDR3nt: TGTGCCAGCAGCGGGACAGGCTCCTATAATTCACCCCTCCACTTT
d_gene: NA; v_gene: TRBV7-3; j_gene: TRBJ2-3; abundance: NA; CDR3aa: CASSLRGSSTDTQYF; CDR3nt: TGTGCCAGCAGCTTAAGGGGCAGTAGCACAGATACGCAGTATTTT
d_gene: TRBD1; v_gene: TRBV5-1; j_gene: TRBJ2-5; abundance: NA; CDR3aa: CASSLENRGGETQYF; CDR3nt: TGCGCCAGCAGCTTGGAGAACAGGGGCGGGGAGACCCAGTACTTC
d_gene: TRBD1; v_gene: TRBV7-2; j_gene: TRBJ2-7; abundance: NA; CDR3aa: CASSLSGQGYEQYF; CDR3nt: TGTGCCAGCAGCTTATCAGGACAGGGCTACGAGCAGTACTTC
d_gene: NA; v_gene: TRBV27; j_gene: TRBJ1-2; abundance: once; CDR3aa: CASSLSGRRGGYTF; CDR3nt: TGTGCCAGCAGTTTATCGGGCCGTCGGGGTGGCTACACCTTC
d_gene: TRBD1; v_gene: TRBV2; j_gene: TRBJ1-6; abundance: NA; CDR3aa: CASSLRTGRSSYNSPLHF; CDR3nt: TGTGCCAGCAGTTTACGGACAGGACGGAGCTCCTATAATTCACCCCTCCACTTT
d_gene: TRBD1; v_gene: TRBV4-1; j_gene: TRBJ2-7; abundance: few; CDR3aa: CASSQGQGAKGEQYF; CDR3nt: TGCGCCAGCAGCCAAGGACAGGGAGCGAAAGGCGAGCAGTACTTC
d_gene: TRBD1; v_gene: TRBV6-1; j_gene: TRBJ1-5; abundance: NA; CDR3aa: CASSESGTGNQPQHF; CDR3nt: TGTGCCAGCAGTGAATCAGGGACAGGCAATCAGCCCCAGCATTTT
d_gene: NA; v_gene: TRBV9; j_gene: TRBJ1-5; abundance: once; CDR3aa: CASSVGSGNQPQHF; CDR3nt: TGTGCCAGCAGCGTAGGTTCAGGCAATCAGCCCCAGCATTTT
d_gene: NA; v_gene: TRBV6-5; j_gene: TRBJ2-2; abundance: NA; CDR3aa: CASTPRQQGSGELFF; CDR3nt: TGTGCCAGCACCCCTCGCCAACAGGGCTCCGGGGAGCTGTTTTTT
d_gene: TRBD1; v_gene: TRBV20-1; j_gene: TRBJ1-1; abundance: NA; CDR3aa: CSASESGQGIYEAFF; CDR3nt: TGCAGTGCTAGTGAATCGGGACAGGGGATCTACGAAGCTTTCTTT
d_gene: NA; v_gene: TRBV10-3; j_gene: TRBJ1-1; abundance: NA; CDR3aa: CAIRKTENTEVFF; CDR3nt: TGTGCCATCAGAAAGACGGAGAACACTGAAGTTTTCTTT
d_gene: TRBD1; v_gene: TRBV30; j_gene: TRBJ1-5; abundance: many; CDR3aa: CAWSVGQGGHQPQHF; CDR3nt: TGTGCCTGGAGTGTGGGACAGGGCGGCCATCAGCCCCAGCATTTT
d_gene: NA; v_gene: TRBV11-3; j_gene: TRBJ2-3; abundance: NA; CDR3aa: CASSQAGTGVNTDTQYF; CDR3nt: TGTGCCAGCAGCCAGGCGGGGACGGGAGTTAACACAGATACGCAGTATTTT
d_gene: TRBD2; v_gene: TRBV12-5; j_gene: TRBJ2-3; abundance: NA; CDR3aa: CASGVNRLAGEVDTQYF; CDR3nt: TGTGCTAGTGGTGTAAACCGACTAGCGGGAGAGGTAGATACGCAGTATTTT
d_gene: TRBD1; v_gene: TRBV7-2; j_gene: TRBJ1-2; abundance: NA; CDR3aa: CASSRGDRGRVYTF; CDR3nt: TGTGCCAGCAGCCGCGGGGACAGGGGGCGCGTCTACACCTTC
d_gene: NA; v_gene: TRBV9; j_gene: TRBJ1-1; abundance: NA; CDR3aa: CASSVRENTEAFF; CDR3nt: TGTGCCAGCAGCGTGCGGGAGAACACTGAAGCTTTCTTT
d_gene: NA; v_gene: TRBV6-5; j_gene: TRBJ1-3; abundance: NA; CDR3aa: CASTLQLSGNTIYF; CDR3nt: TGTGCCAGCACCCTTCAGTTATCTGGAAACACCATATATTTT
d_gene: NA; v_gene: TRBV7-3; j_gene: TRBJ2-7; abundance: NA; CDR3aa: CASSSLNGKGVYEQYF; CDR3nt: TGTGCCAGCAGCTCCCTCAACGGTAAGGGGGTATACGAGCAGTACTTC
d_gene: NA; v_gene: TRBV14; j_gene: TRBJ1-2; abundance: few; CDR3aa: CASSRIGQQHNYGYTF; CDR3nt: TGTGCCAGCAGCCGGATAGGACAGCAGCACAACTATGGCTACACCTTC
d_gene: TRBD1; v_gene: TRBV28; j_gene: TRBJ1-1; abundance: NA; CDR3aa: CASRRENRGGRAEAFF; CDR3nt: TGTGCCAGCAGGAGGGAGAACAGGGGTGGAAGAGCTGAAGCTTTCTTT
d_gene: NA; v_gene: TRBV4-3; j_gene: TRBJ1-2; abundance: NA; CDR3aa: CASSQAGGGYTF; CDR3nt: TGCGCCAGCAGCCAAGCAGGTGGTGGCTACACCTTC
d_gene: NA; v_gene: TRBV2; j_gene: TRBJ2-4; abundance: NA; CDR3aa: CASSEARILAKNIQYF; CDR3nt: TGTGCCAGCAGTGAAGCGCGGATACTAGCCAAAAACATTCAGTACTTC
d_gene: TRBD1; v_gene: TRBV11-2; j_gene: TRBJ1-1; abundance: NA; CDR3aa: CASSLDRGFSEAFF; CDR3nt: TGTGCCAGCAGCTTAGACAGGGGGTTCTCTGAAGCTTTCTTT
d_gene: NA; v_gene: TRBV19; j_gene: TRBJ2-3; abundance: NA; CDR3aa: CASTLRGNTDTQYF; CDR3nt: TGTGCCAGTACCCTCCGGGGGAACACAGATACGCAGTATTTT
d_gene: NA; v_gene: TRBV11-1; j_gene: TRBJ2-7; abundance: NA; CDR3aa: CASSSGQEQYF; CDR3nt: TGTGCCAGCAGCTCCGGACAGGAGCAGTACTTC
d_gene: TRBD1; v_gene: TRBV6-5; j_gene: TRBJ2-7; abundance: NA; CDR3aa: CASIHRQGAMYEQYF; CDR3nt: TGTGCCAGCATCCATAGACAGGGGGCGATGTACGAGCAGTACTTC
d_gene: NA; v_gene: TRBV7-9; j_gene: TRBJ1-2; abundance: NA; CDR3aa: CASSLDFLDRIYGYTF; CDR3nt: TGTGCCAGCAGCTTAGATTTCCTGGACAGAATATATGGCTACACCTTC